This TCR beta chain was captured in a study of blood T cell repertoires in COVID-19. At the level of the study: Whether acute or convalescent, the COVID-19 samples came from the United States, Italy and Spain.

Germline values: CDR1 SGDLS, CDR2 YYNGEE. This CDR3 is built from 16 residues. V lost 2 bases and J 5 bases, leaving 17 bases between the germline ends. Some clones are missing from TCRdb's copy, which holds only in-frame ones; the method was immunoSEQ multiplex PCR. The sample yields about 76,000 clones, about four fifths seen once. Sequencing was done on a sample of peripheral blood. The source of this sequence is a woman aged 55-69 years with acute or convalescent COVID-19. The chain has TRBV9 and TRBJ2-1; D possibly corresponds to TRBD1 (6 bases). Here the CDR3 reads CASSVVGANPDNEQFF. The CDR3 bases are TGTGCCAGCAGCGTGGTGGGGGCGAATCCCGACAATGAGCAGTTCTTC.